One sample yielded the 11 T cell receptor beta chains listed below, sequenced in a study of T cells after yellow fever vaccination. TCRdb re-analysed the 5' RACE reads in MiXCR, keeping a single row per CDR3 protein. This repertoire shows some 500,000 distinct CDR3 sequences, less than 15% found once; its top ten account for over 13%. The sample in question was PBMCs, obtained on the day of the yellow fever booster vaccination. The receptors stem from a man aged 25 to 40 who received the YFV17D yellow fever vaccine.

This clonotype was seen at least ten times. The chain joins TRBV29-1 to TRBJ1-4; the D is unclear. This CDR3 is 13 amino acids long. V was clipped by 6 bases and J by 4 bases, with 12 bases between them. Germline V gene data show CDR1 as SQVTM and CDR2 as ANQGSEA. In DNA, the CDR3 is TGCAGCGTGAAACGGGGAGTTAATGAAAAACTGTTTTTT. Translated, it gives CSVKRGVNEKLFF.

This clonotype was seen a handful of times. The genes are TRBV30 and TRBJ2-5; 10 bases fit TRBD1. Germline assignment: CDR1 GTSNPN and CDR2 SVGIG (reference sequence). V lost 3 bases, J lost 10 bases, and 8 bases stayed unmatched. CDR3 length: 13 residues. The CDR3 loop reads CAWSAGTGAYQYF. The CDR3 region has the DNA TGTGCCTGGAGCGCCGGGACAGGGGCGTACCAGTACTTC. Full variable domain (rest looked up from reference TRBV30 and TRBJ2-5): SQTIHQWPATLVQPVGSPLSLECTVEGTSNPNLYWYRQAAGRGLQLLFYSVGIGQISSEVPQNLSASRPQDRQFILSSKKLLLSDSGFYLCAWSAGTGAYQYFGPGTRLLVL.

V gene TRBV20-1 combines with J gene TRBJ1-5, with D possibly matching TRBD1 (5 bases). V lost 3 bases and J 2 bases, leaving 26 bases between the germline ends. Germline V gives CDR1 DFQATT, CDR2 SNEGSKA (reference sequence). The CDR3 is made up of 19 amino acids. The CDR3 DNA is TGCAGTGCTAGTCCCTGGGGTCGCGGGGGGGATGGGGGCAATCAGCCCCAGCATTTT. Amino acids: CSASPWGRGGDGGNQPQHF.

The chain employs TRBV30 and TRBJ2-2; D is possibly TRBD1 (5 bases). CDR1 and CDR2 from the germline V gene are GTSNPN and SVGIG (reference sequence). Trimming took off 4 bases at V and 6 bases at J, with 12 bases between the two ends. The CDR3 contains 13 residues. Written as DNA, the CDR3 is TGTGCCTGGACCCAGGGCAGGGCCGGGGAGCTGTTTTTT. Translating gives CAWTQGRAGELFF.

This clonotype has a handful of counts. The chain carries TRBV5-1 and TRBJ2-2; D call uncertain. Per germline, CDR1 SGHRS and CDR2 YFSETQ. The CDR3 totals 13 residues. Trimming removed 3 bases from V and 4 bases from J, with 7 bases in between. Here the CDR3 reads CASSSEFTGELFF. The DNA of the CDR3 is TGCGCCAGCAGCTCTGAATTCACCGGGGAGCTGTTTTTT.

The V call is TRBV29-1, the J call TRBJ2-4; D may match TRBD1 or TRBD2 (5 bases each). This CDR3 contains 15 residues. Germline V gene sequence: CDR1 SQVTM, CDR2 ANQGSEA. Trimming took 6 bases from V and 0 from J, leaving 15 bases between them. CDR3 region: CSVSDGTLAKNIQYF. Here the CDR3 DNA reads TGCAGCGTGAGTGACGGGACCCTAGCCAAAAACATTCAGTACTTC.

The rearrangement uses TRBV10-3 and TRBJ1-5, with 8 bases aligning to TRBD1. The CDR3 spans 17 residues. Germline V gene lookup returns CDR1 ENHRY and CDR2 SYGVKD. The V gene end was trimmed by 6 bases and the J gene end by 2 bases; junction bases not matched to a gene: 12. The CDR3 bases are TGTGCCATCAGCCCCTTACCCGACAGGGGCGGCAATCAGCCCCAGCATTTT. Protein: CAISPLPDRGGNQPQHF.

This chain connects TRBV4-3 to TRBJ1-3; no clear D. CDR1 is LGHNA, CDR2 YSLEER, per germline. The CDR3 is 16 amino acids. V was cut by 0 bases and J by 3 bases, with 12 bases left in between. The CDR3 sequence is CASSQETTGYGNTIYF. In nucleotides, the CDR3 is TGCGCCAGCAGCCAAGAAACGACGGGCTATGGAAACACCATATATTTT.

The table lists this clonotype with a few counts. This chain uses TRBV12-3 or TRBV12-4 with TRBJ2-1; D possibly corresponds to TRBD2 (6 bases). The V end lost 8 bases, the J end lost 6 bases, and 14 bases lay between the germline ends. The CDR3 is made up of 13 amino acids. The CDR3 is CASSPGVFNEQFF. The CDR3 DNA sequence: TGTGCCAGCTCCCCGGGGGTTTTCAATGAGCAGTTCTTC.

This clonotype was counted only a few times. The chain links TRBV7-2 to TRBJ2-3, with 9 bases aligning to TRBD2. The V and J ends lost 4 bases and 3 bases, in that order; junction bases with no gene match: 11. Germline CDR1 reads SGHTA; CDR2 reads FQGNSA. The CDR3 extends over 17 amino acids. CDR3 sequence reads: CASSYGTGTSSTDTQYF. The CDR3 bases are TGTGCCAGCAGCTATGGTACCGGGACTAGCAGTACAGATACGCAGTATTTT.

This clonotype was recorded at least ten times. V is TRBV24-1 and J is TRBJ1-6; 8 nucleotides agree with TRBD1. Germline lookup yields CDR1 KGHDR and CDR2 SFDVKD. This CDR3 spans 15 amino acids. Losses at the gene ends were 5 bases for V and 7 bases for J; bases not matched to a gene: 6. In DNA form, the CDR3 reads TGTGCCACCAGTGCCGCCCGGGACAGGAATTCACCCCTCCACTTT. Amino acid sequence: CATSAARDRNSPLHF.